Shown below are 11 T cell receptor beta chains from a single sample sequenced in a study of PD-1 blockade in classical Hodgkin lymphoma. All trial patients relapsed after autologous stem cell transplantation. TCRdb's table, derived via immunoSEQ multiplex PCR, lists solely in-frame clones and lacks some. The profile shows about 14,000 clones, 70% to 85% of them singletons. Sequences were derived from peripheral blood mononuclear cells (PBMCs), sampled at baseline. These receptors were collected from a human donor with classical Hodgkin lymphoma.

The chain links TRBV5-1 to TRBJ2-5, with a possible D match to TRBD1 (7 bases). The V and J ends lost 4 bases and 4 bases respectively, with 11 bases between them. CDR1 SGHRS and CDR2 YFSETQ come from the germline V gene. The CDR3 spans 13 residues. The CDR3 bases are TGCGCCAGCAGCCAGGGGGGCGGAGAGACCCAGTACTTC. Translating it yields CASSQGGGETQYF.

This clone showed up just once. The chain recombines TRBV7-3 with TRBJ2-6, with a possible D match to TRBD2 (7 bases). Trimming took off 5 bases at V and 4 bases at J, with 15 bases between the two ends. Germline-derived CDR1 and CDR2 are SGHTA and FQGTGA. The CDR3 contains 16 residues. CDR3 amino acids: CASSTQGGIGANVLTF. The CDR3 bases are TGTGCCAGCAGCACACAGGGAGGGATCGGGGCCAACGTCCTGACTTTC.

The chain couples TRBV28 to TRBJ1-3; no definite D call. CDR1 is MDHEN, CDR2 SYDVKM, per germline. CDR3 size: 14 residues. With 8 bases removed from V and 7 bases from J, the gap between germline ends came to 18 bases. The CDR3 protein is CASRLGGDGNTIYF. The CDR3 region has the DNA TGTGCCAGCCGATTGGGAGGAGACGGGAACACCATATATTTT.

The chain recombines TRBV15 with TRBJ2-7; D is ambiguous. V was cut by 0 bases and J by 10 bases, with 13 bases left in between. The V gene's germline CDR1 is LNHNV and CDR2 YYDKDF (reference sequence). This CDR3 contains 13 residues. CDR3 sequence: CATSRDRQTEQYF. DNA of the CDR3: TGTGCCACCAGCAGAGATCGGCAAACAGAACAGTACTTC.

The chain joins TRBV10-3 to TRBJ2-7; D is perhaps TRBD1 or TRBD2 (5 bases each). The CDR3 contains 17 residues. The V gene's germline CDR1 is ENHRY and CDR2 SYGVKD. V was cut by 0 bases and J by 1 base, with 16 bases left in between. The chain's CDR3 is CAISESRGGMGSYEQYF. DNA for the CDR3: TGTGCCATCAGTGAGTCGAGGGGCGGAATGGGGTCCTACGAGCAGTACTTC.

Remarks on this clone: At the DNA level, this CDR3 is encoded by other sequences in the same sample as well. CDR3 amino acids: CAISRETGGQPQHF. CDR3 coding DNA: TGTGCCATCAGTAGGGAGACAGGGGGACAGCCCCAGCATTTT. The chain couples TRBV10-3 to TRBJ1-5; TRBD1 matches at 9 bases. Trimming removed 5 bases from V and 7 bases from J; junction bases left unmatched: 6. Germline CDR1 and CDR2: ENHRY and SYGVKD. This CDR3 is 14 amino acids long.

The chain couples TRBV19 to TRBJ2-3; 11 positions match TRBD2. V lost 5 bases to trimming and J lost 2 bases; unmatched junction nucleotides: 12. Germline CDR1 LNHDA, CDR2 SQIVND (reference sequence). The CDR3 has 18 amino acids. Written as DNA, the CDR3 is TGTGCCAGTAGTCCCACCAGAGGGACTAGCGGAAACACAGATACGCAGTATTTT. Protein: CASSPTRGTSGNTDTQYF.

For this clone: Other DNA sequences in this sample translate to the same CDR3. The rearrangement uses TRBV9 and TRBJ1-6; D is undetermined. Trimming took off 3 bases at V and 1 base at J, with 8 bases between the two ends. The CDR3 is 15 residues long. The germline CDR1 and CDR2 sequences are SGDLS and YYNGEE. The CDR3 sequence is CASSGEGSYNSPLHF. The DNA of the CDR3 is TGTGCCAGCAGCGGGGAGGGATCCTATAATTCACCCCTCCACTTT.

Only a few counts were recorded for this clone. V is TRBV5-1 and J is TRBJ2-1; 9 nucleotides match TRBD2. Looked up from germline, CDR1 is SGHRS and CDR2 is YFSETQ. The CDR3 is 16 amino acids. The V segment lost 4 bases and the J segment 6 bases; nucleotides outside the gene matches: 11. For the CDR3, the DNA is TGCGCCAGCAGCACGTCTCCGGGACTAGCTTCCAATGAGCAGTTCTTC. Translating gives CASSTSPGLASNEQFF. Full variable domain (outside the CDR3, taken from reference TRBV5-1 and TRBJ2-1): KAGVTQTPRYLIKTRGQQVTLSCSPISGHRSVSWYQQTPGQGLQFLFEYFSETQRNKGNFPGRFSGRQFSNSRSEMNVSTLELGDSALYLCASSTSPGLASNEQFFGPGTRLTVL.

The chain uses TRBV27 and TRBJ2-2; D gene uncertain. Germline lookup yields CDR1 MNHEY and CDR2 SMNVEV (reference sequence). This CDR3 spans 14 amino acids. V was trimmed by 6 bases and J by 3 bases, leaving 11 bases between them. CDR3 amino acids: CASRTKVYTGELFF. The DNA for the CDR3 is TGTGCCAGCAGGACGAAGGTGTACACCGGGGAGCTGTTTTTT.

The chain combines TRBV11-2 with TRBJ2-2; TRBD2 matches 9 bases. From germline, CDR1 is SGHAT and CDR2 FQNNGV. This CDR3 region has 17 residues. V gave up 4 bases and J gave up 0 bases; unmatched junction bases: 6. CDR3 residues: CASSSGGGASNTGELFF. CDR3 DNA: TGTGCCAGCAGCTCTGGCGGGGGGGCTTCGAACACCGGGGAGCTGTTTTTT.